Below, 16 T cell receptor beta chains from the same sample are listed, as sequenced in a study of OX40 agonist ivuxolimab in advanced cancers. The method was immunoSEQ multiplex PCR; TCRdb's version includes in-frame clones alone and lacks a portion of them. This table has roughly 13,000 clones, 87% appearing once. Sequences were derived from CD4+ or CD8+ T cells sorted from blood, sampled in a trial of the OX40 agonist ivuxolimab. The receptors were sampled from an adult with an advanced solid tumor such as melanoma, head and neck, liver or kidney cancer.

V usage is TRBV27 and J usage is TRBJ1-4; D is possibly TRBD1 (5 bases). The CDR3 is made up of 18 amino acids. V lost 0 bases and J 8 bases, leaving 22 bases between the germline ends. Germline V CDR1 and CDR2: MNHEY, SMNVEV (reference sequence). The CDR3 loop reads CASSLSTRQGRGKEKLFF. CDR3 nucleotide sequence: TGTGCCAGCAGTTTATCGACAAGGCAAGGGAGGGGCAAAGAAAAACTGTTTTTT.

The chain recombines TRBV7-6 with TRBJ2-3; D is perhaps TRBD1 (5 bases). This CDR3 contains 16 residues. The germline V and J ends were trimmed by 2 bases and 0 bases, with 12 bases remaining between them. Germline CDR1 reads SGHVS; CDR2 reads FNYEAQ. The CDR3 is CASSLRIGQSTDTQYF. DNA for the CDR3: TGTGCCAGCAGCTTACGAATTGGACAAAGCACAGATACGCAGTATTTT.

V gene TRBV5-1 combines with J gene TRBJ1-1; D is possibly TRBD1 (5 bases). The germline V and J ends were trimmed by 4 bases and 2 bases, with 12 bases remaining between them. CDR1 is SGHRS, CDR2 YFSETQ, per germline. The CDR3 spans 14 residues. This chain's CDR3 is CASSPSGGNTEAFF. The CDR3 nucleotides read TGCGCCAGCAGCCCCTCCGGGGGAAACACTGAAGCTTTCTTT.

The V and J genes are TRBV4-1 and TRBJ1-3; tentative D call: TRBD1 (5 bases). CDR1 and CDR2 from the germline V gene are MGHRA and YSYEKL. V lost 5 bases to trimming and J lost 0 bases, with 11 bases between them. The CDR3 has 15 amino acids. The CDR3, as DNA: TGCGCCAGCAGCAGGGACTCAAACTCTGGAAACACCATATATTTT. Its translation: CASSRDSNSGNTIYF.

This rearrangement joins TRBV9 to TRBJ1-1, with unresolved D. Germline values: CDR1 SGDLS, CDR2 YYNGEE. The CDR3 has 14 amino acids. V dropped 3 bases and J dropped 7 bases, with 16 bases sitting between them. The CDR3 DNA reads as TGTGCCAGCAGCGCAGGACTCAGCAGAGTTGAAGCTTTCTTT. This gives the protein CASSAGLSRVEAFF. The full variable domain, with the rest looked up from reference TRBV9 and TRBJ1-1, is DSGVTQTPKHLITATGQRVTLRCSPRSGDLSVYWYQQSLDQGLQFLIQYYNGEERAKGNILERFSAQQFPDLHSELNLSSLELGDSALYFCASSAGLSRVEAFFGQGTRLTVV.

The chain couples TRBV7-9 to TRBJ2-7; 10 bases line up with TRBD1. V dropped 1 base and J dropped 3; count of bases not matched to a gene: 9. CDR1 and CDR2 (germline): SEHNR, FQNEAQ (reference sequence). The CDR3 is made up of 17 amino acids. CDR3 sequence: CASSLGQGAGMGYEQYF. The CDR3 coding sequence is TGTGCCAGCAGCTTAGGACAGGGGGCAGGAATGGGCTACGAGCAGTACTTC.

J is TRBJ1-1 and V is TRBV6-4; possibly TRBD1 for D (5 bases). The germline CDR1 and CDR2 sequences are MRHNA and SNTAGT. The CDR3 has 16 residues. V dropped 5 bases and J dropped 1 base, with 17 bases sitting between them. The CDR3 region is CASSYNQQDPNTEAFF. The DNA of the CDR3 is TGTGCCAGCAGTTACAACCAACAGGACCCGAACACTGAAGCTTTCTTT.

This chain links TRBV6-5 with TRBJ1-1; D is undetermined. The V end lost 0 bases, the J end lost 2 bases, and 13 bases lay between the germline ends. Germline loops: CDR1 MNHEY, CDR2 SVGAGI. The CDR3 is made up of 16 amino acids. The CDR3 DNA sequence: TGTGCCAGCAGTTACTCCCGTGGCAGGCCCAACACTGAAGCTTTCTTT. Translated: CASSYSRGRPNTEAFF.

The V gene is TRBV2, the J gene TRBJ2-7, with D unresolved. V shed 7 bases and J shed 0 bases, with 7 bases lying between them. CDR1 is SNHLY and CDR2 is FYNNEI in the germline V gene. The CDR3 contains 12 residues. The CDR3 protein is CASNGDSYEQYF. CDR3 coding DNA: TGTGCCAGCAATGGGGACTCCTACGAGCAGTACTTC.

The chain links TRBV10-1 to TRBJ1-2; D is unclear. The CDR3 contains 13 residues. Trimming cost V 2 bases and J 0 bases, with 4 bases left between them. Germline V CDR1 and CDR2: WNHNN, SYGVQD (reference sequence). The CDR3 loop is CASSETANYGYTF. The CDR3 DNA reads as TGCGCCAGCAGTGAGACGGCTAACTATGGCTACACCTTC.

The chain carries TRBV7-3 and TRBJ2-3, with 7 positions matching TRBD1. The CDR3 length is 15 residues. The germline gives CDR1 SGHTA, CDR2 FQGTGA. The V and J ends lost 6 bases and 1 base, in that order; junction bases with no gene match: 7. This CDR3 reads CASSPKGAGTDTQYF. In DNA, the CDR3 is TGTGCCAGCAGTCCCAAGGGGGCTGGCACAGATACGCAGTATTTT.

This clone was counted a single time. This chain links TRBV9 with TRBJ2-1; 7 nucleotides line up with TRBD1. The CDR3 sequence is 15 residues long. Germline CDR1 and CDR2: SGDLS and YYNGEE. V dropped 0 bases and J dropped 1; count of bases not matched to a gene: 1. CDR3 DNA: TGTGCCAGCAGCGTAGGACAGGGATCCTACAATGAGCAGTTCTTC. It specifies CASSVGQGSYNEQFF.

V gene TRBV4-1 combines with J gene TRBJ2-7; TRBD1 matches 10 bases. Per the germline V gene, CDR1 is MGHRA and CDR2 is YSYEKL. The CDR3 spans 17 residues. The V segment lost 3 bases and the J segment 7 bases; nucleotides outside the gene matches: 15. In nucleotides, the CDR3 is TGCGCCAGCAGCCATTCCGGAGGGGACAGGGGACGTAGTGAGCAGTACTTC. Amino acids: CASSHSGGDRGRSEQYF.

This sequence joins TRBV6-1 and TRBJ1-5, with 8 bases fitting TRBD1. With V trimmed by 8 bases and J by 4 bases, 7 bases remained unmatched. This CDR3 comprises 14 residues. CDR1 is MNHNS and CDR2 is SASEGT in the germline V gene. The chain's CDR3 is CASEMGDRNQPQHF. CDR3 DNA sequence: TGTGCCAGCGAAATGGGGGACAGGAATCAGCCCCAGCATTTT.

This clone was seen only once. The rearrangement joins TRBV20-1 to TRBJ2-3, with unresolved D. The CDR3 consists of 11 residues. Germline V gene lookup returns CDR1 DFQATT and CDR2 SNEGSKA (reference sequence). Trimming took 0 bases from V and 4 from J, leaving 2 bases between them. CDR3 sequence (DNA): TGCAGTGCTAGAGAATCAGATACGCAGTATTTT. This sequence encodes CSARESDTQYF.

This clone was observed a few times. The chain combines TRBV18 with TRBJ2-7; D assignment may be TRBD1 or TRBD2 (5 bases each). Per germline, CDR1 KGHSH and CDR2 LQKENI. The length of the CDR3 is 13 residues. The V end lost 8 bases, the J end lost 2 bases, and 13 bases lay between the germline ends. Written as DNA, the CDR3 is TGTGCCAGCAAACGGGACGGAACCTACGAGCAGTACTTC. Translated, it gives CASKRDGTYEQYF.